This T cell receptor (beta chain) appears in the sequencing data of a study of cytomegalovirus exposure and HLA in healthy donors. The study's findings and limits: Fewer N-insertions (relative to the approximately 700-donor mean) were reportedly seen in an Asian-associated ancestry cluster in a later analysis. An observed cluster of highly shared sequence variants was recorded as a likely sequencing artifact. Later analysis showed most CMV-associated TCR beta chains appearing HLA-restricted. Researchers reported that three CMV-associated chains were confirmed in vitro as CMV antigen-specific.

A note on this clone: Antigen unknown.

PCR involved 60 Vbeta and 13 Jbeta primers. TCRdb keeps only in-frame clones here, not all; method: immunoSEQ multiplex PCR. The table lists 140,000 or so clones, 82% of them singletons. The material sequenced was PBMCs. The source of this sequence is a male donor in good health and CMV-seronegative.

The CDR3 loop is CASSFSADTQYF. CDR3 coding DNA: TGTGCCAGCAGCTTCTCAGCAGATACGCAGTATTTT. J is TRBJ2-3 and V is TRBV7-2, with D hard to call. V was cut by 3 bases and J by 4 bases, with 5 bases left in between. The CDR3 covers 12 residues. CDR1 SGHTA and CDR2 FQGNSA come from the germline V gene.